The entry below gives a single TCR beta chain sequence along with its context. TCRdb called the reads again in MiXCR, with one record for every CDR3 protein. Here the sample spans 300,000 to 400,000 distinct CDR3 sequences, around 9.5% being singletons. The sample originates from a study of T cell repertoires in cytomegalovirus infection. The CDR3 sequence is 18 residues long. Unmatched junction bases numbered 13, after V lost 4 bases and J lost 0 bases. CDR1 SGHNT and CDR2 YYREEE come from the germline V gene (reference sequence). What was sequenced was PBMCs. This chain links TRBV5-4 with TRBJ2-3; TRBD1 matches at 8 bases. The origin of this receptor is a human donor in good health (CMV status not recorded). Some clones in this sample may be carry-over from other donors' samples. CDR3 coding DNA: TGTGCCAGCAGCCCCGGGTACAGGGGGATCTCTAGCACAGATACGCAGTATTTT. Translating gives CASSPGYRGISSTDTQYF.